Included here is one TCR beta chain sequence, with context. The CDR3 covers 13 residues. V was trimmed by 0 bases and J by 9 bases, leaving 9 bases between them. The germline V gene has CDR1 MNHNS and CDR2 SASEGT. The record originates from a study of blood T cell repertoires in COVID-19. As processed by the authors: Reference gene primer amplification in the assay estimated nucleated cell counts. The table came from immunoSEQ multiplex PCR; TCRdb's copy has only in-frame clones and leaves some out. That table supplies the V and J calls and clone size; D and trimming were determined from the DNA. The sample holds more than 90,000 clones, about 70% seen once.

The gene calls are TRBV6-1 and TRBJ1-3, with TRBD1 as a possible D gene (5 bases). This TCR was recovered from a woman between 55 and 75 years old in a cohort sampled during active or convalescent COVID-19. Sequencing was carried out using peripheral blood. CDR3 sequence reads: CASSEAGVGTIYF. CDR3 DNA: TGTGCCAGCAGTGAAGCAGGGGTCGGCACCATATATTTT.